The table lists the clone carrying this T cell receptor beta chain with a count of one. The J segment lost 4 bases and the V segment lost 5 bases, leaving 12 bases of the junction unmatched. Germline V CDR1 and CDR2: SNHLY, FYNNEI. This CDR3 has 17 amino acids. The data are from a study of blood T cell repertoires in COVID-19. Study overall: Spain, Italy and the United States supplied samples that represented acute and convalescent COVID-19. PBMCs, B-cell-depleted T cells, or T cells were the source of the cDNA or gDNA that made up the material.

Per the study methods: From reference gene primer amplification, estimates of nucleated cell counts were derived. The table came from immunoSEQ multiplex PCR; TCRdb's copy has only in-frame clones and leaves some out. From that table come the V and J calls and clone size; the DNA was used to work out D and trimming. Here the sample spans some 100,000 clones, approximately 80% being singletons. This chain uses TRBV2 with TRBJ2-2, with TRBD1 matching 8 bases. The sample taken for sequencing was peripheral blood. The receptor was derived from a man aged 45-60 years with active or convalescent COVID-19. The CDR3 nucleotides are TGTGCCAGCAGTAGATATTCAGGGGGCGCAAGCACCGGGGAGCTGTTTTTT. This translates into CASSRYSGGASTGELFF.